Listed below are T cell receptor beta chains from one sample, sequenced in a study of blood T cell repertoires in COVID-19. Libraries were prepared by immunoSEQ multiplex PCR; TCRdb keeps only in-frame clonotypes and omits some of them. Among 90,000 to 150,000 clones, about 79% were seen once, and the ten largest hold 3.5% to 4.5%. Sequenced sample: peripheral blood. Receptors were obtained from a woman older than 75 with acute or convalescent COVID-19. The CDR3 runs from the conserved cysteine through the conserved F or W. The order of the fields is clone size, D gene, V gene, J gene, CDR3 protein, CDR3 DNA. D genes are given only for firm matches. Size tells how often a clone was seen (once, few, many) or the class of an expanded clone, and some rows leave it out.

>-|-|TRBV5-1|TRBJ1-4
CASSARTATNEKLFF
TGCGCCAGCAGCGCCAGGACTGCAACTAATGAAAAACTGTTTTTT
>-|-|TRBV6-2/TRBV6-3|TRBJ2-1
CASSYVGGYEGQFF
TGTGCCAGCAGTTACGTGGGAGGTTATGAGGGGCAGTTCTTC
>-|TRBD2|TRBV24-1|TRBJ2-5
CATSDTGEGGETQYF
TGTGCCACCAGTGACACGGGGGAGGGCGGCGAGACCCAGTACTTC
>-|-|TRBV3-1/TRBV3-2|TRBJ1-5
CASSQKNRDSNQPQHF
TGTGCCAGCAGCCAAAAAAACAGGGATAGCAATCAGCCCCAGCATTTT
>-|TRBD1|TRBV6-5|TRBJ1-4
CASSYQGAGNEKLFF
TGTGCCAGCAGTTACCAGGGGGCGGGTAATGAAAAACTGTTTTTT
>-|TRBD1|TRBV27|TRBJ1-6
CASSLDRDSPLHF
TGTGCCAGCAGTTTGGACAGGGATTCACCCCTCCACTTT
>once|TRBD2|TRBV5-8|TRBJ2-3
CASSLGTSGSRADTQYF
TGTGCCAGCAGCCTAGGGACTAGCGGGAGCCGGGCAGATACGCAGTATTTT
>-|TRBD1|TRBV7-2|TRBJ1-2
CASSLRTGTNYGYTF
TGTGCCAGCAGCTTAAGGACAGGGACTAACTATGGCTACACCTTC
>once|-|TRBV9|TRBJ2-3
CASSRTVGDTQYF
TGTGCCAGCAGCCGGACAGTTGGGGATACGCAGTATTTT
>-|TRBD1|TRBV28|TRBJ1-2
CATTRDRGKSYGYTF
TGTGCCACCACCCGGGACAGGGGAAAATCCTATGGCTACACCTTC
>once|TRBD1|TRBV5-8|TRBJ1-2
CASSLTGGGSYGYTF
TGTGCCAGCAGCTTGACAGGGGGCGGTAGCTATGGCTACACCTTC
>once|-|TRBV6-1|TRBJ2-2
CASREGQGRGSNTGELFF
TGTGCCAGCAGAGAAGGGCAGGGGAGGGGGTCGAACACCGGGGAGCTGTTTTTT
>-|TRBD2|TRBV4-2|TRBJ2-1
CASSHQSGGVQNEQFF
TGTGCCAGCAGCCATCAAAGCGGGGGAGTCCAAAATGAGCAGTTCTTC
>-|TRBD1|TRBV18|TRBJ2-5
CASSVGQGETQYF
TGTGCCAGCTCAGTGGGACAGGGAGAGACCCAGTACTTC
>few|-|TRBV4-1|TRBJ1-5
CASSQDGNQPQHF
TGCGCCAGCAGCCAAGACGGTAATCAGCCCCAGCATTTT
>few|-|TRBV19|TRBJ2-7
CASSISGPSYEQYF
TGTGCCAGTAGTATTTCAGGGCCTTCCTACGAGCAGTACTTC
>-|-|TRBV4-3|TRBJ1-6
CASSQETGLVSPLHF
TGCGCCAGCAGCCAAGAAACAGGGTTGGTTTCACCCCTCCACTTT
>-|TRBD2|TRBV10-3|TRBJ2-3
CAISEGLAGEAGTQYF
TGTGCCATCAGTGAGGGACTAGCGGGAGAAGCAGGTACGCAGTATTTT
>-|-|TRBV5-1|TRBJ2-1
CASSLYNEQFF
TGCGCCAGCAGCCTCTACAATGAGCAGTTCTTC
>-|TRBD1|TRBV29-1|TRBJ1-1
CSANPGTGADGAFF
TGCAGCGCTAATCCCGGGACAGGGGCCGATGGGGCTTTCTTT
>-|TRBD1|TRBV15|TRBJ2-7
CATIRDRGPYEQYF
TGTGCCACCATCCGGGACAGGGGCCCCTACGAGCAGTACTTC
>-|TRBD1|TRBV27|TRBJ1-1
CASSFDRGTEAFF
TGTGCCAGCAGTTTCGACAGGGGAACTGAAGCTTTCTTT
>many|-|TRBV9|TRBJ2-2
CASSVEQEAIRELFF
TGTGCCAGCAGCGTAGAGCAGGAAGCAATCCGGGAGCTGTTTTTT
>-|TRBD1|TRBV7-9|TRBJ2-3
CASSLGTGEGTDTQYF
TGTGCCAGCAGCCTAGGGACAGGGGAAGGCACAGATACGCAGTATTTT
>-|-|TRBV5-1|TRBJ2-7
CASSLAVSATEQYF
TGCGCCAGCAGCCTCGCGGTGTCGGCAACTGAGCAGTACTTC
>-|-|TRBV6-5|TRBJ2-2
CASSSGTLNTGELFF
TGTGCCAGCAGTTCTGGGACACTGAACACCGGGGAGCTGTTTTTT
>once|TRBD1|TRBV4-2|TRBJ1-2
CASSQRQGFEDGYTF
TGTGCCAGCAGCCAAAGACAGGGGTTTGAGGATGGCTACACCTTC
>-|-|TRBV4-1|TRBJ1-2
CASSQGGSGANYGYTF
TGCGCCAGCAGCCAAGGCGGGTCGGGAGCTAACTATGGCTACACCTTC
>-|-|TRBV9|TRBJ2-3
CASSVGGGTVTDTQYF
TGTGCCAGCAGCGTAGGGGGCGGGACCGTCACAGATACGCAGTATTTT
>once|TRBD1|TRBV4-1|TRBJ1-2
CARSRPRDRAADYGYTF
TGCGCCCGCAGCCGCCCAAGGGACAGGGCAGCGGACTATGGCTACACCTTC
>-|-|TRBV7-9|TRBJ2-3
CASSYSSTDTQYF
TGTGCCAGCAGCTACTCTAGCACAGATACGCAGTATTTT
>-|-|TRBV19|TRBJ1-2
CASSIAKQGLYGYTF
TGTGCCAGTAGTATTGCTAAACAGGGCCTCTATGGCTACACCTTC
>-|-|TRBV7-2|TRBJ1-1
CASSLWFSMNTEAFF
TGTGCCAGCAGCTTATGGTTCAGTATGAACACTGAAGCTTTCTTT
>-|-|TRBV5-1|TRBJ2-5
CASSPTGEETQYF
TGCGCCAGCAGCCCGACCGGGGAAGAGACCCAGTACTTC
>-|-|TRBV2|TRBJ2-2
CASSGGPANTGELFF
TGTGCCAGCAGTGGGGGCCCCGCGAACACCGGGGAGCTGTTTTTT
>-|-|TRBV7-8|TRBJ1-2
CASSGRVNYGYTF
TGTGCCAGCAGCGGCAGGGTTAACTATGGCTACACCTTC
>few|-|TRBV27|TRBJ2-2
CASSLRGGELFF
TGTGCCAGCAGTTTAAGGGGAGGGGAGCTGTTTTTT
>-|-|TRBV9|TRBJ1-4
CASSVGNGYEKLFF
TGTGCCAGCAGCGTAGGGAACGGGTATGAAAAACTGTTTTTT
>few|-|TRBV4-3|TRBJ2-7
CASSQAAGSSYEQYF
TGCGCCAGCAGCCAAGCGGCGGGATCCTCCTACGAGCAGTACTTC
>-|-|TRBV5-1|TRBJ2-2
CASSQRDTGELFF
TGCGCCAGCAGCCAAAGAGACACCGGGGAGCTGTTTTTT
>-|TRBD2|TRBV2|TRBJ2-2
CASSFRGGARTGELFF
TGTGCCAGCAGCTTCCGGGGGGGGGCGCGCACCGGGGAGCTGTTTTTT
>-|-|TRBV23-1|TRBJ1-2
CASSQSGAEWGYTF
TGCGCCAGCAGTCAATCGGGGGCAGAGTGGGGCTACACCTTC
>-|-|TRBV28|TRBJ1-2
CASSFFGGPSGSTYGYTF
TGTGCCAGCAGTTTTTTCGGTGGGCCCTCTGGCAGCACCTATGGCTACACCTTC
>-|-|TRBV6-5|TRBJ1-1
CATDRRGTEAFF
TGTGCCACCGACCGAAGGGGGACTGAAGCTTTCTTT
>-|-|TRBV6-6|TRBJ2-5
CASSYGGTSQETQYF
TGTGCCAGCAGTTACGGCGGGACTTCCCAAGAGACCCAGTACTTC
>few|-|TRBV7-2|TRBJ1-5
CASSLDEYQPQHF
TGTGCCAGCAGCTTAGATGAGTATCAGCCCCAGCATTTT
>-|-|TRBV11-3|TRBJ1-1
CASSQTQNTEAFF
TGTGCCAGCAGCCAGACACAGAACACTGAAGCTTTCTTT
>-|TRBD1|TRBV19|TRBJ1-4
CASRNRGTNEKLFF
TGTGCCAGTAGGAACAGGGGAACTAATGAAAAACTGTTTTTT
>-|-|TRBV28|TRBJ1-6
CASSLYPRGDSPLHF
TGTGCCAGCAGTTTATACCCCAGGGGCGATTCACCCCTCCACTTT
>few|-|TRBV10-1|TRBJ2-2
CANYLKQGKTGELFF
TGCGCCAACTATTTGAAACAGGGTAAGACCGGGGAGCTGTTTTTT
>-|-|TRBV6-5|TRBJ1-5
CASSSRGPQHF
TGTGCCAGCAGTTCCCGCGGGCCCCAGCATTTT
>-|TRBD2|TRBV2|TRBJ2-5
CASRTSGGNQETQYF
TGTGCCAGCAGGACTAGCGGGGGAAACCAAGAGACCCAGTACTTC
>-|-|TRBV10-3|TRBJ1-1
CAISPFQGGDTEAFF
TGTGCCATCAGTCCTTTCCAGGGAGGGGACACTGAAGCTTTCTTT
>few|TRBD1|TRBV6-5|TRBJ1-6
CASRDRGGSPLHF
TGTGCCAGCAGGGACAGGGGGGGATCACCCCTCCACTTT